This entry describes one TCR beta chain. The investigators split CD4+ cells into a CD45RA+ naive subset and a CD45RA-negative memory subset. The material for each subset, its genomic DNA, was split evenly across several immunoSEQ plates. Clones were read by immunoSEQ multiplex PCR, and TCRdb kept only the in-frame ones, dropping some. The sample consists of about 1.1 million clones, about 80% of them appearing once. The sample is drawn from a study of shared clonotypes between healthy human individuals. CDR1 SGHTA and CDR2 FQGNSA come from the germline V gene. Trimming shortened V by 1 base and J by 0 bases, and 3 bases separated the two germline ends. This CDR3 has 13 residues.

The sequence derives from a man between 18 and 29 years old in good health. Some clones in this sample may be carry-over from other donors' samples. Material for sequencing was memory CD4+ T cells from PBMCs. Subset defined: CD45RA-negative fraction. The V call is TRBV7-2, the J call TRBJ2-5; D is undetermined. The CDR3 sequence: CASSLDYQETQYF. The DNA for the CDR3 is TGTGCCAGCAGCTTAGACTACCAAGAGACCCAGTACTTC.